This T cell receptor beta chain was sequenced during a study of CD8 T cells in ankylosing spondylitis. General study findings and limits: Matched ankylosing spondylitis synovial fluid reportedly contained a significantly enriched population of disease-linked clones.

TCRdb ran MiXCR on the 5' RACE reads and lists one entry per CDR3 protein. This table holds over 150,000 distinct CDR3 sequences, about 18% found once. This clonotype was observed at least ten times. What it recognizes is unknown. The CDR3 has 13 residues. CDR1 MNHEY and CDR2 SVGAGI come from the germline V gene. With 0 bases removed from V and 15 bases from J, the gap between germline ends came to 15 bases. Input material: blood, either unsorted or a sorted T cell fraction (not recorded which). The chain has TRBV6-5 and TRBJ2-1; possible D gene TRBD1, 5 bases. The TCR comes from a male donor aged 5 to 29 with ankylosing spondylitis or in good health (not recorded which). The CDR3 DNA is TGTGCCAGCAGTTACTCGCAGGGCGTTATTCCGTTCTTC. Translating gives CASSYSQGVIPFF.